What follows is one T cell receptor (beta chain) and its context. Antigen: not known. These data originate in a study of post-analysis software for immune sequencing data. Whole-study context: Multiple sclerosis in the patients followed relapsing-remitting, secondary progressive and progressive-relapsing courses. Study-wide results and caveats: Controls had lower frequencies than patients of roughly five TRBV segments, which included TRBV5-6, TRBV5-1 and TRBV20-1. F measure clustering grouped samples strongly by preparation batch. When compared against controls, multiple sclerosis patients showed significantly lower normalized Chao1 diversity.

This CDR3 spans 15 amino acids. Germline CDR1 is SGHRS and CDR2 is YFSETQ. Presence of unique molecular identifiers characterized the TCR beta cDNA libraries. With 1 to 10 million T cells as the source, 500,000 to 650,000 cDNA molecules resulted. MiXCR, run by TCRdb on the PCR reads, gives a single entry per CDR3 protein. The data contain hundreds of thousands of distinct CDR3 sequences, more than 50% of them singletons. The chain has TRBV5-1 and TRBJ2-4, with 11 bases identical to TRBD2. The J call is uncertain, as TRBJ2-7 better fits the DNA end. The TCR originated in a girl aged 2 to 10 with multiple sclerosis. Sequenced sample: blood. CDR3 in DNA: TGCGCCAGCAGCTTGGGGGAACTAGCGGGAGACGAGCAGTACTTC. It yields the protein CASSLGELAGDEQYF.